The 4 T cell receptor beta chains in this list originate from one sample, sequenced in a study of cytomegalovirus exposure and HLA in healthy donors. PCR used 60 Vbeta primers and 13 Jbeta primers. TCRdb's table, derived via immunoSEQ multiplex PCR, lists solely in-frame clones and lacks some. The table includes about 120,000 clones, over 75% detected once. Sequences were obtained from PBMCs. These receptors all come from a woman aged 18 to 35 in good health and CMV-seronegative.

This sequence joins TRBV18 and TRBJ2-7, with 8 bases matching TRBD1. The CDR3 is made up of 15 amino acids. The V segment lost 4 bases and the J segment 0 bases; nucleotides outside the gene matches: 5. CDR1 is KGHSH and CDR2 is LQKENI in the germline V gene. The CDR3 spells CASSRTGGSSYEQYF. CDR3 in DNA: TGTGCCAGCTCACGTACAGGGGGGAGCTCCTACGAGCAGTACTTC.

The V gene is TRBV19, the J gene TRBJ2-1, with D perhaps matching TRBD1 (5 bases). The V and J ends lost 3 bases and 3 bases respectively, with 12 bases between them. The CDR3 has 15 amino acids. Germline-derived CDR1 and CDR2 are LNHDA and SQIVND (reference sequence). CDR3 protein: CASSIGAGLYNEQFF. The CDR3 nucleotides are TGTGCCAGTAGTATCGGTGCAGGGCTCTACAATGAGCAGTTCTTC.

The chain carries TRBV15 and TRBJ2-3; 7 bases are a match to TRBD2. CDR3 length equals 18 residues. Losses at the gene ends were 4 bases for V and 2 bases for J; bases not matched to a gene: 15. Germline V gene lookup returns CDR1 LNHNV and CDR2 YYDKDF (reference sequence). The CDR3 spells CATSNSSLAGRTTDTQYF. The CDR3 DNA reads TGTGCCACCAGCAACTCTTCCCTAGCCGGGAGGACCACAGATACGCAGTATTTT.

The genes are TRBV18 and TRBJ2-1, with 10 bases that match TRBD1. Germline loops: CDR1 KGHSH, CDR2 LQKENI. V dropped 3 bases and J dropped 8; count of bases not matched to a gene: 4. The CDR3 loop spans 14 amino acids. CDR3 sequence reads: CASSPGTGDDEQFF. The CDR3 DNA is TGTGCCAGCTCACCCGGGACAGGGGACGATGAGCAGTTCTTC.